This is a list of T cell receptor beta chains from one sample in a study of blood T cell repertoires in COVID-19. Sequencing was performed with immunoSEQ multiplex PCR; in TCRdb, only in-frame clones are kept and a portion is missing. The table lists some 180,000 clones, around 75% of them singletons. The sequencing input was peripheral blood. All receptors come from a woman aged 40 to 50 with COVID-19, enrolled during active disease. CDR3s include the opening cysteine and the closing phenylalanine or tryptophan. A D gene is named only where the DNA matches it firmly. Clone size appears in some rows only: once, few, many, or a class for an expanded clone.

length,size,D,V,J,CDR3,DNA
13,few,NA,TRBV10-3,TRBJ2-7,CAISESPGYEQYF,TGTGCCATCAGTGAGTCCCCGGGGTACGAGCAGTACTTC
16,NA,TRBD2,TRBV30,TRBJ2-5,CAWSGWAGGNQETQYF,TGTGCCTGGAGTGGTTGGGCGGGGGGAAACCAAGAGACCCAGTACTTC
13,NA,NA,TRBV5-1,TRBJ1-1,CASSLAGGGEAFF,TGCGCCAGCAGCTTGGCAGGAGGAGGAGAAGCTTTCTTT
11,NA,NA,TRBV10-2,TRBJ2-1,CASSAGDEQFF,TGCGCCAGCAGTGCCGGGGATGAGCAGTTCTTC
14,NA,TRBD2,TRBV6-6,TRBJ2-5,CASRIAGASETQYF,TGTGCCAGCAGGATAGCGGGGGCCTCAGAGACCCAGTACTTC
16,once,NA,TRBV19,TRBJ1-3,CASSKNLAGRGNTIYF,TGTGCCAGTAGCAAGAATCTCGCGGGAAGGGGAAACACCATATATTTT
15,NA,TRBD1,TRBV10-3,TRBJ2-1,CAIRAGTGPYNEQFF,TGTGCCATCAGGGCGGGGACAGGGCCGTACAATGAGCAGTTCTTC
16,many,NA,TRBV11-2,TRBJ2-3,CASSLGLPVGTDTQYF,TGTGCCAGCAGCTTAGGGCTCCCCGTGGGCACAGATACGCAGTATTTT
16,NA,TRBD1,TRBV6-1,TRBJ1-2,CASSERTGGGNYGYTF,TGTGCCAGCAGTGAGAGGACAGGGGGCGGTAACTATGGCTACACCTTC
13,NA,TRBD1,TRBV12-3/TRBV12-4,TRBJ1-1,CASSIEQGAQAFF,TGTGCCAGCAGTATCGAACAGGGGGCGCAGGCTTTCTTT
12,NA,NA,TRBV5-1,TRBJ1-1,CASREEDTEAFF,TGCGCCAGCAGGGAAGAGGACACTGAAGCTTTCTTT
14,NA,NA,TRBV27,TRBJ1-2,CASSQVSGARGYTF,TGTGCCAGCAGTCAGGTATCAGGGGCGCGTGGCTACACCTTC
16,few,TRBD1,TRBV6-2/TRBV6-3,TRBJ2-1,CASSRPGQHSYNEQFF,TGTGCCAGCAGCAGACCGGGACAGCACTCCTACAATGAGCAGTTCTTC
13,NA,NA,TRBV5-1,TRBJ1-4,CASSPDSNEKLFF,TGCGCCAGCAGCCCGGACAGTAATGAAAAACTGTTTTTT